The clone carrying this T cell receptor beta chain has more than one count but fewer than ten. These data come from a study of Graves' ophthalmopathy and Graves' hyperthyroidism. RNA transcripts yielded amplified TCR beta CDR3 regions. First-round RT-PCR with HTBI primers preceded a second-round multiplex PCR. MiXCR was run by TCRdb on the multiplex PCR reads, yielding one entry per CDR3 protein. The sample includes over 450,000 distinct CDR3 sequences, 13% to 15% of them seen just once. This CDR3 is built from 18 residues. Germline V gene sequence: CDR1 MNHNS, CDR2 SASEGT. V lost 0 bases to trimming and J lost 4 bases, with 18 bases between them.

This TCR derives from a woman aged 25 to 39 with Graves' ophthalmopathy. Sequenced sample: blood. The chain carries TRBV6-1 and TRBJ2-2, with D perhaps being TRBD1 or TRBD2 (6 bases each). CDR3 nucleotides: TGTGCCAGCAGTGAAGCCGGGGGCACTAGCTGGGGCACCGGGGAGCTGTTTTTT. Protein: CASSEAGGTSWGTGELFF.